This T cell receptor beta chain was obtained from a study of T cell responses to AZD1222 COVID-19 vaccine. Study-wide results and limits: Compared with day 0, the breadth and depth of the Spike-specific TCR repertoire rose significantly after two doses of AZD1222. In a largely white British group with more females than males, clonal diversity was possibly underestimated. In all cases, repertoires were sampled only after the peak T cell response. Among AZD1222 vaccinees, only six were seropositive at baseline.

Details on this clone: Its antigen is not identified.

Trimming stripped 4 bases from V and 6 bases from J, with 7 bases between. The CDR3 totals 12 residues. Germline V lookup: CDR1 MNHEY, CDR2 SVGEGT. Using immunoSEQ multiplex PCR, the repertoire was profiled, and TCRdb retains in-frame clones only, with some absent. The sample holds about 19,000 clones; approximately 80% are singletons and the top ten take around 20%. V is TRBV6-2 or TRBV6-3 and J is TRBJ2-4; D is perhaps TRBD1 (5 bases). The sequence was obtained from an adult who received the AZD1222 COVID-19 vaccine. The starting material was peripheral blood, obtained 28 days after the second AZD1222 dose. Here the CDR3 reads CASSLTGNIQYF. The CDR3 nucleotides read TGTGCCAGCAGTTTAACAGGAAACATTCAGTACTTC.